The present TCR beta chain was sequenced within a study of T cell responses to AZD1222 COVID-19 vaccine. V dropped 6 bases and J dropped 7 bases, with 12 bases sitting between them. This CDR3 is built from 12 residues. About this clone: Its specificity is not known.

Repertoires were generated with immunoSEQ multiplex PCR, while TCRdb's copy carries only in-frame clones and drops some. The sample has under 200,000 clones; roughly 90% are singletons. The study, taken as a whole, reports: White British people made up most donors, females outnumbered males, and clonal diversity was possibly underestimated. Recipients of two AZD1222 doses showed rising Spike-specific TCR breadth and depth.

This sequence was found in an adult in good health. The rearrangement links TRBV12-3 or TRBV12-4 to TRBJ1-1, with D possibly being TRBD1 (5 bases). The material sequenced was peripheral blood, taken on day 0 of AZD1222 vaccination. The CDR3 protein is CASRDQGVEAFF. The CDR3 bases are TGTGCCAGCAGGGATCAGGGAGTTGAAGCTTTCTTT.